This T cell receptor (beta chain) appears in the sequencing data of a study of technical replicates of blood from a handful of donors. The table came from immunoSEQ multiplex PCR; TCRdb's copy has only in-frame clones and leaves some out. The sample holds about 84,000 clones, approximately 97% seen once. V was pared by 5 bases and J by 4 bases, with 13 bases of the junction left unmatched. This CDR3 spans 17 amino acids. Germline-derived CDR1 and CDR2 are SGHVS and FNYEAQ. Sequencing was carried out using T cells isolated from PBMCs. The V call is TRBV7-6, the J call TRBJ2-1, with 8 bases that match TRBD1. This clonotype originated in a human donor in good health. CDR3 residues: CASSPTTRHRGYNEQFF. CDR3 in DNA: TGTGCCAGCAGCCCAACCACAAGGCACAGGGGGTACAATGAGCAGTTCTTC.